This TCR beta chain was sequenced in a study of blood T cell repertoires in COVID-19. About the research overall: Whether acute or convalescent, the COVID-19 samples came from the United States, Italy and Spain. Sample material is recorded as cDNA or gDNA derived from T cells, B-cell-depleted T cells, or PBMCs.

The V gene's germline CDR1 is LGHDT and CDR2 YNNKEL (reference sequence). This CDR3 comprises 16 residues. V was pared by 3 bases and J by 1 base, with 7 bases of the junction left unmatched. The method was immunoSEQ multiplex PCR; TCRdb's version includes in-frame clones alone and lacks a portion of them. Among 45,000 to 70,000 clones listed, around 80% were seen once. J is TRBJ2-3 and V is TRBV3-1 (or the pseudogene TRBV3-2); 7 bases fit TRBD2. The sequence was collected from a woman older than 75 with acute or convalescent COVID-19. The specimen was peripheral blood. The CDR3 DNA reads as TGTGCCAGCAGCCAGGGCGCGGGGGAGGGCACAGATACGCAGTATTTT. It translates to CASSQGAGEGTDTQYF.